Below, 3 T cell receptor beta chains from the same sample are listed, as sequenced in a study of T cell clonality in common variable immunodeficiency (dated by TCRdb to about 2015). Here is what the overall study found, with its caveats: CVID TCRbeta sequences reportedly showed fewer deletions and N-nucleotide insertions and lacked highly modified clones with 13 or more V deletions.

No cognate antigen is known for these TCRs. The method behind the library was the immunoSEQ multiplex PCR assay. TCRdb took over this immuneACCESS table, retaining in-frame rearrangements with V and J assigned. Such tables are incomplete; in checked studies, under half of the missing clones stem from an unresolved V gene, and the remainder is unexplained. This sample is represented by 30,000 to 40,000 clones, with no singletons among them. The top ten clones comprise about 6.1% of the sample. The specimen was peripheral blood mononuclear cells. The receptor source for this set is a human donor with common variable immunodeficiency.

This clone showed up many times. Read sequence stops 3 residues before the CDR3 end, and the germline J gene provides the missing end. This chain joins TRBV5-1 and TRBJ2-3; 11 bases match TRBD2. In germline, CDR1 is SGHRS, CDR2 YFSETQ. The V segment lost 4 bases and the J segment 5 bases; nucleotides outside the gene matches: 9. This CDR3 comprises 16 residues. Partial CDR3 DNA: TGCGCCAGCAGCCCCTTGGTTAGCGGGGGGGTAGATACG. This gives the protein CASSPLVSGGVDT. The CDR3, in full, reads CASSPLVSGGVDTQYF.

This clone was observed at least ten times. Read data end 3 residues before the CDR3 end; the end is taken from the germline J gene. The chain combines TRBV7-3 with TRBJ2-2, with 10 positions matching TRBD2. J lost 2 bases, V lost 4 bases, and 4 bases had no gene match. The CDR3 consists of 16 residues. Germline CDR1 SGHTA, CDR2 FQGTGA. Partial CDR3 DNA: TGTGCCAGCAGCTCCCTAGCGGGGGTTAACACCGGGGAG. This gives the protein CASSSLAGVNTGE. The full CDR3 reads CASSSLAGVNTGELFF.

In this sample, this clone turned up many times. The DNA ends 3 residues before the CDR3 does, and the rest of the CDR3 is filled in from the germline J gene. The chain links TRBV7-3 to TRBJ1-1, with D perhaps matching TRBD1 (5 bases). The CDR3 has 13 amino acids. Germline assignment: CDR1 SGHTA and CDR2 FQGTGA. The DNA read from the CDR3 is TGTGCCAGCAGCTCCCAAGGGCAGGGAAGA. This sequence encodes CASSSQGQGR. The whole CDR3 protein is CASSSQGQGRAFF.